These T cell receptor beta chains were read from a single sample in a study of cytomegalovirus exposure and HLA in healthy donors. Method: immunoSEQ multiplex PCR; TCRdb's copy keeps in-frame clones and lacks some. The table has 100,000 to 150,000 clones, around three quarters seen once. The sample comprised PBMCs. The receptors originated from a female donor in good health and CMV-seronegative. The CDR3 runs from the conserved cysteine through the conserved F or W. A D gene is named only where the DNA matches it firmly. Expanded clones are given a class, and other clones once, few, many or no size at all.

NA TRBJ2-3 NA TRBV30 CAWKEGGPDTQYF TGTGCCTGGAAGGAAGGGGGTCCAGATACGCAGTATTTT
once TRBJ1-2 TRBD1 TRBV19 CASSLGQGGYTF TGTGCCAGTAGTCTGGGACAGGGCGGCTACACCTTC
NA TRBJ2-1 TRBD1 TRBV6-5 CASRTPGQGARKQFF TGTGCCAGCAGAACTCCGGGACAGGGGGCCAGAAAGCAGTTCTTC
NA TRBJ2-7 NA TRBV7-8 CASSLGRSNEQYF TGTGCCAGCAGCTTAGGGCGGAGCAACGAGCAGTACTTC
NA TRBJ2-3 TRBD2 TRBV5-4 CASSQGTSGRLDTQYF TGTGCCAGCAGCCAAGGGACTAGCGGGAGGTTGGATACGCAGTATTTT
NA TRBJ1-5 NA TRBV28 CASSSYRVAGQPQHF TGTGCCAGCAGTTCCTACAGGGTAGCGGGTCAGCCCCAGCATTTT
NA TRBJ2-2 TRBD2 TRBV27 CASRIVIGREETGELFF TGTGCCAGCAGAATTGTTATCGGGCGGGAGGAGACCGGGGAGCTGTTTTTT
NA TRBJ1-4 TRBD1 TRBV7-9 CSSSPETAGQGEKLFF TGTTCCAGCAGCCCTGAAACTGCCGGACAGGGTGAAAAATTGTTTTTT
NA TRBJ2-7 NA TRBV4-1 CASSQDRSAAVYEQYF TGCGCCAGCAGCCAAGATCGGTCAGCGGCCGTCTACGAGCAGTACTTC
once TRBJ1-1 NA TRBV30 CAWGAATEAFF TGTGCCTGGGGGGCGGCCACTGAAGCTTTCTTT
few TRBJ2-1 NA TRBV19 CASSPGVPNEQFF TGTGCCAGCTCCCCGGGGGTACCTAATGAGCAGTTCTTC
once TRBJ2-5 TRBD2 TRBV5-4 CASSLDAGGGWETQYF TGTGCCAGCAGCTTGGACGCGGGAGGAGGGTGGGAGACCCAGTACTTC
NA TRBJ2-7 NA TRBV11-2 CASSLVAGNYEQYF TGTGCCAGCAGCTTAGTCGCAGGGAATTACGAGCAGTACTTC